The 22 T cell receptor beta chains reported below all come from one sample, sequenced in a study of T-cell memory formation after mild COVID-19. TCRdb re-analysed the 5' RACE reads in MiXCR, keeping a single row per CDR3 protein. Found here are a few hundred thousand distinct CDR3 sequences, about a sixth of them singletons; the top ten hold around 23%. The sequencing sample was made of PBMCs or a T cell subset sorted from them (not recorded which). These receptors were obtained from a man younger than 35 who had mild COVID-19 (a few samples of this study predate the infection). Cell type and time point are not known.

This clonotype was recorded a few times. The chain recombines TRBV7-2 with TRBJ2-5, with D perhaps TRBD1 or TRBD2 (5 bases each). The germline V gene has CDR1 SGHTA and CDR2 FQGNSA. The CDR3 runs 13 residues. Trimming took 4 bases from V and 7 from J, leaving 13 bases between them. The CDR3 is CASSSDQRGTQYF. CDR3 in DNA: TGTGCCAGCAGCTCGGACCAGAGGGGGACCCAGTACTTC.

This clonotype was picked up a small number of times. The chain recombines TRBV14 with TRBJ1-6; D is undetermined. V was pared by 0 bases and J by 8 bases, with 8 bases between. This CDR3 spans 14 amino acids. Germline V gene lookup returns CDR1 SGHDN and CDR2 FVKESK. CDR3 nucleotides: TGTGCCAGCAGCCAAGAGGTTTACCATTCACCCCTCCACTTT. This codes for CASSQEVYHSPLHF.

This clonotype was seen more than once but under ten times. This CDR3 is CSARGTGGNYGYTF. The CDR3 coding sequence is TGCAGTGCGCGTGGGACAGGGGGTAACTATGGCTACACCTTC. The chain employs TRBV20-1 and TRBJ1-2, with 11 bases aligning to TRBD1. The V segment lost 6 bases and the J segment 1 base; nucleotides outside the gene matches: 4. Germline V gene sequence: CDR1 DFQATT, CDR2 SNEGSKA (reference sequence). The CDR3 covers 14 residues.

V and J are TRBV5-1 and TRBJ2-6; D gene uncertain. Per germline, CDR1 SGHRS and CDR2 YFSETQ. The V gene lost 5 bases and the J gene lost 0 bases, with 9 bases spanning the gap. The CDR3 sequence is 15 residues long. CDR3 sequence reads: CASRTGVSGANVLTF. CDR3 nucleotide sequence: TGCGCCAGCAGAACGGGTGTCTCTGGGGCCAACGTCCTGACTTTC.

The J gene is TRBJ2-3, the V gene TRBV20-1; a weak D match, TRBD2 (6 bases). Trimming took 2 bases from V and 3 from J, leaving 12 bases between them. The CDR3 extends over 14 amino acids. Germline V gene lookup returns CDR1 DFQATT and CDR2 SNEGSKA (reference sequence). CDR3 amino acids: CSARRSAGTDTQYF. The CDR3 coding sequence is TGCAGTGCTAGAAGGTCGGCGGGGACAGATACGCAGTATTTT.

CDR3 coding DNA: TGCGCCAGCAGCTTGGCCCTGAACACCGGGGAGCTGTTTTTT. Translation: CASSLALNTGELFF. The chain recombines TRBV5-1 with TRBJ2-2, with unresolved D. Trimming stripped 0 bases from V and 1 base from J, with 4 bases between. Germline CDR1 is SGHRS and CDR2 is YFSETQ. The CDR3 consists of 14 residues.

In its sample, this clonotype was seen many times. The V call is TRBV6-5, the J call TRBJ2-2, with 9 bases matching TRBD1. The CDR3 has 15 residues. In germline, CDR1 is MNHEY, CDR2 SVGAGI. Germline trimming cut 5 bases from V and 1 base from J; bases unmatched to any gene: 2. The CDR3 region is CASSRQGVNTGELFF. The CDR3 region has the DNA TGTGCCAGCAGTCGACAGGGGGTGAACACCGGGGAGCTGTTTTTT.

This clonotype was counted only a few times. The chain is built from TRBV27 and TRBJ2-5; D possibly matches TRBD1 or TRBD2 (5 bases each). V was shortened by 5 bases and J by 7 bases, with 20 bases between the two germline ends. Germline values: CDR1 MNHEY, CDR2 SMNVEV (reference sequence). The CDR3 extends over 15 amino acids. CDR3 region: CASSTRDPGRGTQYF. The CDR3 bases are TGTGCCAGCAGTACCCGGGACCCAGGACGGGGGACCCAGTACTTC.

This clonotype was counted a few times. J is TRBJ2-1 and V is TRBV2, with a possible D match to TRBD2 (5 bases). Germline-derived CDR1 and CDR2 are SNHLY and FYNNEI. Trimming cost V 7 bases and J 5 bases, with 18 bases left between them. The CDR3 extends over 15 amino acids. CDR3 residues: CASKLREHGDNEQFF. The CDR3, as DNA: TGTGCCAGCAAGCTAAGGGAACACGGGGACAATGAGCAGTTCTTC. The full variable domain, its missing parts supplied by reference TRBV2 and TRBJ2-1, is EPEVTQTPSHQVTQMGQEVILRCVPISNHLYFYWYRQILGQKVEFLVSFYNNEISEKSEIFDDQFSVERPDGSNFTLKIRSTKLEDSAMYFCASKLREHGDNEQFFGPGTRLTVL.

This clonotype was seen only a few times. This rearrangement joins TRBV12-3 or TRBV12-4 to TRBJ2-1; D gene unclear. The CDR3 spans 13 residues. Trimming took 3 bases from V and 6 from J, leaving 9 bases between them. The CDR3 bases are TGTGCCAGCAGTTTTGGGCAGTTCAATGAGCAGTTCTTC. Protein sequence: CASSFGQFNEQFF.

This clonotype occurred a few times. The gene calls are TRBV28 and TRBJ1-1, with 11 bases aligning to TRBD1. The CDR3 contains 15 residues. Germline V CDR1 and CDR2: MDHEN, SYDVKM. Losses at the gene ends were 8 bases for V and 4 bases for J; bases not matched to a gene: 9. CDR3 nucleotide sequence: TGTGCCAGCCAATCCTCCGGGACAGGGGGCACTGAAGCTTTCTTT. Protein product: CASQSSGTGGTEAFF.

This clonotype has at least ten counts. V is TRBV4-1 and J is TRBJ1-6; D is unclear. The CDR3 is made up of 14 amino acids. Germline V lookup: CDR1 MGHRA, CDR2 YSYEKL. V gave up 4 bases and J gave up 8 bases, with 12 bases separating them. The CDR3 reads CASSPRSVDSPLHF. The CDR3 region has the DNA TGCGCCAGCAGCCCAAGATCAGTGGATTCACCCCTCCACTTT.

This sequence joins TRBV20-1 and TRBJ2-3, with 11 bases identical to TRBD1. Germline CDR1 is DFQATT and CDR2 is SNEGSKA (reference sequence). The CDR3 is 14 amino acids. In DNA, the CDR3 is TGCAGCCCTCCGGACAGGGGGCGACCAGATACGCAGTATTTT. It specifies CSPPDRGRPDTQYF.

The V and J genes are TRBV20-1 and TRBJ1-2, with D possibly matching TRBD1 (5 bases). Trimming shortened V by 1 base and J by 2 bases, and 11 bases separated the two germline ends. Germline assignment: CDR1 DFQATT and CDR2 SNEGSKA (reference sequence). The CDR3 runs 14 residues. CDR3 protein: CSARGSAGNYGYTF. CDR3 DNA: TGCAGTGCTAGAGGTTCAGCAGGGAACTATGGCTACACCTTC.

This clonotype has just a few counts. This rearrangement joins TRBV4-3 to TRBJ2-7; D gene uncertain. The CDR3 runs 14 residues. CDR1 is LGHNA, CDR2 YSLEER, per germline. The V end lost 3 bases, the J end lost 2 bases, and 11 bases lay between the germline ends. CDR3 DNA: TGCGCCAGCAGCCAGAAGGACGGAGCCTACGAGCAGTACTTC. This gives the protein CASSQKDGAYEQYF.

The genes are TRBV4-3 and TRBJ2-5, with TRBD2 as a possible D gene (5 bases). CDR3 length equals 16 residues. Trimming cost V 3 bases and J 5 bases, with 19 bases left between them. Germline assignment: CDR1 LGHNA and CDR2 YSLEER. The CDR3 loop reads CASSQSWAGYRETQYF. The CDR3 DNA is TGCGCCAGCAGCCAGAGCTGGGCGGGCTATAGGGAGACCCAGTACTTC.

This clonotype was observed a handful of times. This chain uses TRBV29-1 with TRBJ1-1, with D unresolved. The CDR3 is 13 residues long. The germline V and J ends were trimmed by 6 bases and 0 bases, with 11 bases remaining between them. Germline-derived CDR1 and CDR2 are SQVTM and ANQGSEA. CDR3 sequence (DNA): TGCAGCGTCCGGGGTGGTATGAACACTGAAGCTTTCTTT. Residues: CSVRGGMNTEAFF.

This clonotype appeared a few times. This rearrangement joins TRBV4-1 to TRBJ1-3; 7 bases line up with TRBD1. The CDR3 loop spans 16 amino acids. From germline, CDR1 is MGHRA and CDR2 YSYEKL. Trimming at V came to 3 bases and at J to 1 base, leaving 6 bases not matched to a gene. CDR3 bases: TGCGCCAGCAGCCAGCTAGACAGGGTTTCTGGAAACACCATATATTTT. It specifies CASSQLDRVSGNTIYF.

The J gene is TRBJ2-1, the V gene TRBV9, with 10 bases matching TRBD1. Unmatched junction bases numbered 11, after V lost 4 bases and J lost 4 bases. CDR1 and CDR2 (germline): SGDLS, YYNGEE. The CDR3 runs 17 residues. The CDR3 sequence is CASSPTGGPSLYNEQFF. The CDR3 bases are TGTGCCAGCAGCCCGACAGGGGGCCCGTCCCTGTACAATGAGCAGTTCTTC.

This clonotype turned up a few times. V usage is TRBV5-1 and J usage is TRBJ2-2; weak D call: TRBD2 (5 bases). The CDR3 is 14 residues long. V was cut by 0 bases and J by 4 bases, with 7 bases left in between. CDR1 and CDR2 from the germline V gene are SGHRS and YFSETQ. The chain's CDR3 is CASSLGLLTGELFF. DNA for the CDR3: TGCGCCAGCAGCTTGGGACTACTCACCGGGGAGCTGTTTTTT.

The chain combines TRBV6-2 or TRBV6-3 with TRBJ1-5, with TRBD1 matching over 10 bases. J was trimmed by 4 bases and V by 6 bases; bases with no gene match: 9. The CDR3 spans 16 residues. Germline assignment: CDR1 MNHEY and CDR2 SVGEGT. CDR3 in amino acids: CASSPMTGGYNQPQHF. The CDR3 DNA reads TGTGCCAGCAGCCCGATGACAGGGGGCTATAATCAGCCCCAGCATTTT.

This clonotype came up many times. The chain couples TRBV5-1 to TRBJ2-5; 8 bases are a match to TRBD1. V lost 4 bases, J lost 11 bases, and 13 bases stayed unmatched. Germline V CDR1 and CDR2: SGHRS, YFSETQ. CDR3 length: 14 residues. CDR3 region: CASSPTRADRVQYF. In DNA form, the CDR3 reads TGCGCCAGCAGCCCAACCCGGGCGGACAGGGTGCAGTACTTC.